This entry is about one TCR beta chain. This sample is drawn from a study of shared clonotypes between healthy human individuals. TCRdb's copy holds only in-frame clones and misses some; the assay was immunoSEQ multiplex PCR. The table has 800,000 to 950,000 clones, roughly 96% seen once. The germline V gene encodes CDR1 SGHNT and CDR2 YYREEE (reference sequence). Trimming removed 4 bases from V and 2 bases from J; junction bases left unmatched: 8. The CDR3 sequence is 15 residues long. Naive CD8 cells were CD45RO-negative, positively selected for CCR7, excluding terminally differentiated effector memory CD45RA+ cells.

This chain links TRBV5-4 with TRBJ2-7; 8 bases match TRBD2. Material for sequencing was naive CD8+ T cells sorted from blood. The receptor's source is a man aged 25 to 45 in good health. DNA for the CDR3: TGTGCCAGCAGCCGGAACCCGGGACTAGCCTACGAGCAGTACTTC. It encodes CASSRNPGLAYEQYF.